This T cell receptor (beta chain) was identified in a study of T cell clonality in common variable immunodeficiency. Overall study results and limits: Common variable immunodeficiency TCR beta sequences reportedly had fewer deletions and N-nucleotide insertions.

This clone was recorded at least ten times. Its antigen is as yet unknown. The read stops 3 residues short of the end of the CDR3; the missing end is completed from the germline J gene. CVID meant reduced serum IgG, IgA and/or IgM plus specific antibody deficiency. Blood samples were heparinized, about 4.5 to 8 ml per donor. V shed 3 bases and J shed 1 base, with 10 bases lying between them. CDR1 is DFQATT, CDR2 SNEGSKA, per germline (reference sequence). The CDR3 has 13 amino acids. The assay was immunoSEQ multiplex PCR, and TCRdb's table has in-frame clones only and misses some. The sample shows about 34,000 clones, none of them appearing just once.

The receptor comes from a human donor with common variable immunodeficiency. The sequenced sample was peripheral blood mononuclear cells. The chain carries TRBV20-1 and TRBJ2-7, with no clear D. CDR3 DNA, as far as it was read: TGCAGTGCTAGGAGGTATCCTTCCTACGAG. Residues: CSARRYPSYE. In full, the CDR3 is CSARRYPSYEQYF.